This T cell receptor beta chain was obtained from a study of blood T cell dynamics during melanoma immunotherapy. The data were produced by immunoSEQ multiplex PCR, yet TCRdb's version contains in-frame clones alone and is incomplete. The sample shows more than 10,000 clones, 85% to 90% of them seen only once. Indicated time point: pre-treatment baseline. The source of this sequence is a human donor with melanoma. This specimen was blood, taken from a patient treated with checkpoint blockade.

This chain's CDR3 is CASSQSGTSGDGANVLTF. As DNA, the CDR3 is TGTGCCAGCAGCCAATCAGGGACTAGCGGGGACGGGGCCAACGTCCTGACTTTC. The J gene is TRBJ2-6, the V gene TRBV4-2; 13 bases match TRBD2. Germline CDR1 LGHNA, CDR2 YNFKEQ. The CDR3 is 18 residues long. V was clipped by 2 bases and J by 4 bases; unmatched bases: 5.